One sample yielded the 17 T cell receptor beta chains listed below, sequenced in a study of blood T cell repertoires in COVID-19. Assay used: immunoSEQ multiplex PCR; TCRdb lists only in-frame clones, some missing. The repertoire has roughly 220,000 clones, around 82% of them found once; the top ten carry more than 2.5%. The specimen sequenced was peripheral blood. These TCRs come from a woman in her twenties or thirties who had recovered from COVID-19.

V and J are TRBV28 and TRBJ1-2, with D uncertain. Per germline, CDR1 MDHEN and CDR2 SYDVKM. Trimming removed 2 bases at V and 8 bases at J, with 15 bases between. CDR3 length: 14 residues. Here the CDR3 DNA reads TGTGCCAGCAGTTTAGGAGAGGGCTTGATCGGCTACACCTTC. It specifies CASSLGEGLIGYTF.

The chain links TRBV27 to TRBJ2-1, with 8 bases identical to TRBD2. The CDR3 has 19 residues. The V gene's germline CDR1 is MNHEY and CDR2 SMNVEV (reference sequence). With V trimmed by 2 bases and J by 0 bases, 12 bases remained unmatched. CDR3 sequence: CASSLHGLAGGSSYNEQFF. The CDR3 region has the DNA TGTGCCAGCAGTTTACACGGCCTAGCGGGCGGGAGCTCCTACAATGAGCAGTTCTTC.

J is TRBJ1-1 and V is TRBV19; D call uncertain. Trimming cost V 10 bases and J 4 bases, with 16 bases left between them. The V gene's germline CDR1 is LNHDA and CDR2 SQIVND (reference sequence). The CDR3 runs to 13 residues. Here the CDR3 reads CAISSRVRTEAFF. CDR3 bases: TGTGCCATCTCGAGCCGGGTCCGCACTGAAGCTTTCTTT.

The chain carries TRBV18 and TRBJ1-5; no clear D gene. In germline, CDR1 is KGHSH, CDR2 LQKENI. With 5 bases removed from V and 3 bases from J, the gap between germline ends came to 8 bases. The CDR3 contains 13 residues. In DNA, the CDR3 is TGTGCCAGCTCAGGGCAATTCAATCAGCCCCAGCATTTT. Residues: CASSGQFNQPQHF.

The gene calls are TRBV6-2 or TRBV6-3 and TRBJ2-7; the match to TRBD2 covers 13 bases. CDR1 and CDR2 from the germline V gene are MNHEY and SVGEGT. The trim removed 2 bases at V and 2 bases at J, leaving 3 bases unmatched. CDR3 length: 16 residues. The CDR3 region is CASSYGGLAGTYEQYF. The CDR3 coding sequence is TGTGCCAGCAGTTACGGGGGACTAGCGGGGACCTACGAGCAGTACTTC.

The rearrangement links TRBV27 to TRBJ2-3, with unresolved D. V gave up 2 bases and J gave up 0 bases, with 9 bases separating them. Germline V gene lookup returns CDR1 MNHEY and CDR2 SMNVEV (reference sequence). The CDR3 has 15 amino acids. CDR3 coding DNA: TGTGCCAGCAGTTTAGTCAGATCTAGCACAGATACGCAGTATTTT. The encoded protein is CASSLVRSSTDTQYF.

The V call is TRBV5-1, the J call TRBJ2-2; 8 nucleotides line up with TRBD1. CDR1 is SGHRS and CDR2 is YFSETQ in the germline V gene. The CDR3 has 15 amino acids. J was trimmed by 0 bases and V by 3 bases; bases with no gene match: 1. The CDR3 reads CASSSTGANTGELFF. The CDR3 DNA sequence: TGCGCCAGCAGCTCGACAGGGGCGAACACCGGGGAGCTGTTTTTT.

This clone was counted a single time. The V call is TRBV16, the J call TRBJ2-1, with 7 positions matching TRBD2. CDR1 and CDR2 (germline): KGHSY, FQNENV. This CDR3 has 16 residues. V lost 0 bases to trimming and J lost 3 bases; unmatched junction nucleotides: 5. CDR3 amino acids: CASSQSRDYLYNEQFF. The CDR3 nucleotides are TGTGCCAGCAGCCAATCAAGGGACTACCTCTACAATGAGCAGTTCTTC.

This chain uses TRBV20-1 with TRBJ2-5; D is unresolved. CDR1 and CDR2 from the germline V gene are DFQATT and SNEGSKA (reference sequence). There are 12 residues in the CDR3. Trimming took 3 bases from V and 2 from J, leaving 7 bases between them. CDR3 loop: CSASSGQETQYF. Here the CDR3 DNA reads TGCAGTGCTAGTTCCGGTCAAGAGACCCAGTACTTC.

This clone was seen just once. The chain carries TRBV2 and TRBJ2-3; 7 bases align to TRBD1. Germline V gene data show CDR1 as SNHLY and CDR2 as FYNNEI. The CDR3 covers 15 residues. The J segment lost 2 bases and the V segment lost 6 bases, leaving 8 bases of the junction unmatched. CDR3 residues: CASRGQWRNTDTQYF. CDR3 nucleotide sequence: TGTGCCAGCAGGGGACAGTGGAGGAACACAGATACGCAGTATTTT.

The V call is TRBV30, the J call TRBJ2-1; tentative D call: TRBD2 (7 bases). Looked up from germline, CDR1 is GTSNPN and CDR2 is SVGIG (reference sequence). Trimming left V 0 bases short and J 7 bases short, with 13 bases between. The length of the CDR3 is 14 residues. CDR3 amino acids: CAWSVGGLANEQFF. The CDR3 DNA is TGTGCCTGGAGTGTGGGGGGGCTGGCAAATGAGCAGTTCTTC.

The genes are TRBV15 and TRBJ2-7; 7 nucleotides align to TRBD1. The CDR3 has 15 amino acids. V lost 0 bases, J lost 0 bases, and 2 bases stayed unmatched. From germline, CDR1 is LNHNV and CDR2 YYDKDF (reference sequence). The CDR3 DNA reads as TGTGCCACCAGCAGAGAGGGGACAGCCTCCTACGAGCAGTACTTC. Protein: CATSREGTASYEQYF.

This clone was seen a few times. The chain couples TRBV7-9 to TRBJ2-7; 8 positions match TRBD1. With 4 bases clipped from V and 2 bases from J, the junction kept 4 bases outside the gene matches. The germline V gene encodes CDR1 SEHNR and CDR2 FQNEAQ (reference sequence). The CDR3 is 14 amino acids. The chain's CDR3 is CASSSGQDPYEQYF. The DNA for the CDR3 is TGTGCCAGCAGCTCGGGACAGGACCCCTACGAGCAGTACTTC.

This chain joins TRBV30 and TRBJ2-1, with 10 nucleotides matching TRBD2. Trimming at V came to 4 bases and at J to 8 bases, leaving 11 bases not matched to a gene. CDR3 length: 15 residues. The germline gives CDR1 GTSNPN, CDR2 SVGIG (reference sequence). The CDR3: CAWNRKLAGSDEQFF. The CDR3, as DNA: TGTGCCTGGAACCGCAAACTAGCGGGAAGCGATGAGCAGTTCTTC. Complete variable domain (other parts from reference TRBV30 and TRBJ2-1): SQTIHQWPATLVQPVGSPLSLECTVEGTSNPNLYWYRQAAGRGLQLLFYSVGIGQISSEVPQNLSASRPQDRQFILSSKKLLLSDSGFYLCAWNRKLAGSDEQFFGPGTRLTVL.

The chain recombines TRBV6-6 with TRBJ2-2; 9 bases line up with TRBD2. The germline V gene has CDR1 MNHNY and CDR2 SVGAGI (reference sequence). With 8 bases clipped from V and 0 bases from J, the junction kept 16 bases outside the gene matches. There are 19 residues in the CDR3. CDR3 loop: CASGPGTSSPLANTGELFF. The CDR3 DNA sequence: TGTGCCAGCGGTCCAGGGACTAGCAGCCCCCTCGCGAACACCGGGGAGCTGTTTTTT.

DNA of the CDR3: TGCGCCAGCAGCCCTGGGACTAGCACCTACAATGAGCAGTTCTTC. Translating gives CASSPGTSTYNEQFF. The chain combines TRBV5-1 with TRBJ2-1; 9 bases are a match to TRBD2. Germline CDR1 SGHRS, CDR2 YFSETQ. The CDR3 totals 15 residues. The ends lost 4 bases at V and 2 bases at J; junction bases unmatched: 4.

V is TRBV14 and J is TRBJ2-7; 11 bases fit TRBD1. This CDR3 has 13 residues. Germline lookup yields CDR1 SGHDN and CDR2 FVKESK. V lost 8 bases to trimming and J lost 5 bases; unmatched junction nucleotides: 5. As DNA, the CDR3 is TGTGCCAGCGGGGGACAGGGGGGCCACGAGCAGTACTTC. It is translated as CASGGQGGHEQYF.